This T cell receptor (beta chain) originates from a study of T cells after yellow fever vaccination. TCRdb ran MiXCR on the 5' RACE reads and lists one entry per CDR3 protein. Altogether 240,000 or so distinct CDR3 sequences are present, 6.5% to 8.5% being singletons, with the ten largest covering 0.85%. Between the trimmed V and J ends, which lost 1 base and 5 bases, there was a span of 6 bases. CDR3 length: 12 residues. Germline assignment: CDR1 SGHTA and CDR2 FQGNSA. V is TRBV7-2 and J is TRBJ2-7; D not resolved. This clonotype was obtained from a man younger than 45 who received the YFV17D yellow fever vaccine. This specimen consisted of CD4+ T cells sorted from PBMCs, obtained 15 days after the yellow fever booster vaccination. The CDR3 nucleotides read TGTGCCAGCAGCTTAGTTGTCCACGAGCAGTACTTC. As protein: CASSLVVHEQYF.